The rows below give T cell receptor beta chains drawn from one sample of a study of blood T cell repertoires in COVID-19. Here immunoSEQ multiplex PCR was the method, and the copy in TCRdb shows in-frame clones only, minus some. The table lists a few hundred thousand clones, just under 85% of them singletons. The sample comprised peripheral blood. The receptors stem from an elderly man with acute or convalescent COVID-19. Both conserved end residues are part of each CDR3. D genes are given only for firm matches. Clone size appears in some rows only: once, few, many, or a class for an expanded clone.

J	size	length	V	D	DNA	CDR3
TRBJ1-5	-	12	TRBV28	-	TGTGCCAGCAGTTCGAGGCTCGAGCCCCAGCATTTT	CASSSRLEPQHF
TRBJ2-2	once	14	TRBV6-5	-	TGTGCCAGCAGGGATAGGGGGTTCCTCGGGGAGCTGTTTTTT	CASRDRGFLGELFF
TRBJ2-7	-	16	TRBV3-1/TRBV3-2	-	TGTGCCAGCAGCCAAGGGGGGCCGGGCAGGGTGTCCGAGCAGTACTTC	CASSQGGPGRVSEQYF
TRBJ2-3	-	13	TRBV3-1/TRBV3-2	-	TGTGCCAGCAGCCAAGTTCTTCCAGATACGCAGTATTTT	CASSQVLPDTQYF
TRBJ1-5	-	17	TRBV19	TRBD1	TGTGCCAGTAGTAAGACAGGGAATCCTTATAGCAATCAGCCCCAGCATTTT	CASSKTGNPYSNQPQHF
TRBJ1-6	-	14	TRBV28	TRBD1	TGTGCCAGCAGTTCCCCCGGGACAGGGGGACTCCTCCACTTT	CASSSPGTGGLLHF
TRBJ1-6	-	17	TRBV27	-	TGTGCCAGCAGTCTAGTCGGGCGGGGGGTAAATAGATCACCCCTCCACTTT	CASSLVGRGVNRSPLHF
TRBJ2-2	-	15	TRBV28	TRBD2	TGTGCCAGCACCATGGGAGGGATTAACACCGGGGAGCTGTTTTTT	CASTMGGINTGELFF
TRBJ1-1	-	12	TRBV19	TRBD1	TGTGCCAGTAGCCGGACAGGGTATGAAGCTTTCTTT	CASSRTGYEAFF
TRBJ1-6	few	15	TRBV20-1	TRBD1	TGCAGTGCTAGTGGGCAGGGGGCTTCTAATTCACCCCTCCACTTT	CSASGQGASNSPLHF
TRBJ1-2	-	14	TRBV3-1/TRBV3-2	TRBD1	TGTGCCAGCAGCCTTAAGACAGGGCGTTATGGCTACACCTTC	CASSLKTGRYGYTF